The TCR beta chain described here comes from a study of T cell responses to AZD1222 COVID-19 vaccine. Regarding the study as a whole: Clonal diversity may have been underestimated, and the donors were mostly white British, with more females than males.

About this clone itself: Its antigen remains unidentified.

Measured with immunoSEQ multiplex PCR; TCRdb has only the in-frame clones, and not every one. Among over 130,000 clones listed, about 92% were seen once. The V end was cut by 0 bases, the J end by 3 bases, with 13 bases between. This CDR3 has 15 amino acids. Germline V gene sequence: CDR1 SGHNT, CDR2 YYREEE (reference sequence). The origin of this receptor is an adult in good health. This chain connects TRBV5-4 to TRBJ2-7; a possible D gene is TRBD2 (6 bases). Specimen: peripheral blood, collected on day 0 of AZD1222 vaccination. The DNA of the CDR3 is TGTGCCAGCAGCTTGGCGGGGGTAGGAGGCTACGAGCAGTACTTC. This encodes CASSLAGVGGYEQYF.